This section outlines one T cell receptor beta chain sequence together with its context. Germline V gives CDR1 MNHEY, CDR2 SMNVEV (reference sequence). This CDR3 has 15 amino acids. The V and J ends lost 3 bases and 7 bases, in that order; junction bases with no gene match: 7. The data are from a study of blood T cell repertoires in COVID-19. Study in general: There were acute and convalescent COVID-19 samples, and they came from the United States, Italy and Spain. The cDNA or gDNA used as material had been derived from T cells, B-cell-depleted T cells, or PBMCs.

Authors' analysis steps: Estimated nucleated cell counts came from reference gene primer amplification. TCRdb's table, derived via immunoSEQ multiplex PCR, lists solely in-frame clones and lacks some. V, J and clone size are those of that table, while D and trimming were read from the DNA. The sample consists of approximately 220,000 clones, around nine tenths of them appearing once. This rearrangement joins TRBV27 to TRBJ2-2; 8 bases match TRBD1. Sequencing was performed on peripheral blood. The TCR comes from a man in his 60s with acute or convalescent COVID-19. In nucleotides, the CDR3 is TGTGCCAGCAGTTTCAGGGGGCATGGTGTCGGGGAGCTGTTTTTT. This encodes CASSFRGHGVGELFF.